This T cell receptor (beta chain) was captured by sequencing in a study of Graves' ophthalmopathy and Graves' hyperthyroidism. RNA transcripts yielded amplified TCR beta CDR3 regions. The first round was an RT-PCR with HTBI primers, and the second round was a multiplex PCR. TCRdb re-called the multiplex PCR reads with MiXCR, one entry per CDR3 protein. The sample records approximately 210,000 distinct CDR3 sequences, roughly 21% being singletons. Diagnosis was based on clinical symptoms, serum thyroxine, TRAb, thyroid ultrasound and orbital computed tomography. This CDR3 contains 13 residues. Looked up from germline, CDR1 is DFQATT and CDR2 is SNEGSKA (reference sequence). J lost 5 bases, V lost 2 bases, and 5 bases had no gene match.

The TCR originated in a woman aged 45 to 65 with Graves' ophthalmopathy. The rearrangement uses TRBV20-1 and TRBJ2-7; 8 positions agree with TRBD1. The sequenced sample consisted of peripheral blood. The CDR3 spells CSARPPGQDEQYF. The CDR3 nucleotides are TGCAGTGCTAGACCCCCGGGACAGGACGAGCAGTACTTC.